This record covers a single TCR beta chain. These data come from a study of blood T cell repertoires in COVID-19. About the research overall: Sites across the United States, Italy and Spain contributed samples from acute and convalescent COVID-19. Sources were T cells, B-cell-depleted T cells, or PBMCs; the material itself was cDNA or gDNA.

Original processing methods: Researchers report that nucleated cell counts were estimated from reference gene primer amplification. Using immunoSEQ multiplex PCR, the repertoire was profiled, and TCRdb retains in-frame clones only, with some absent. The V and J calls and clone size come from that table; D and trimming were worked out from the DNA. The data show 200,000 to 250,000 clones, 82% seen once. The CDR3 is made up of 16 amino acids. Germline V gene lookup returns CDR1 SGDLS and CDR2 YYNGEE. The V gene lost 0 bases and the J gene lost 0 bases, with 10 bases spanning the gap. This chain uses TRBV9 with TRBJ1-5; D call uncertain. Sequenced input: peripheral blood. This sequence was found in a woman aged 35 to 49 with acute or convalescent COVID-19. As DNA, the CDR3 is TGTGCCAGCAGCGTAGGACCGGGGTATAGCAATCAGCCCCAGCATTTT. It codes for CASSVGPGYSNQPQHF. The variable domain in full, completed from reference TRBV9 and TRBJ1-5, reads DSGVTQTPKHLITATGQRVTLRCSPRSGDLSVYWYQQSLDQGLQFLIQYYNGEERAKGNILERFSAQQFPDLHSELNLSSLELGDSALYFCASSVGPGYSNQPQHFGDGTRLSIL.